A single sample gave rise to the 32 T cell receptor beta chains below, sequenced in a study of T cells in Graves' hyperthyroidism and ophthalmopathy. Amplification targeted TCR beta CDR3 regions from RNA transcripts. In the first-round RT-PCR of the TCR CDR3, the HTBI primer set was used. TCRdb re-analysed the multiplex PCR reads in MiXCR, keeping a single row per CDR3 protein. The table includes fewer than 750,000 distinct CDR3 sequences, about 45% detected once. Sequenced: peripheral blood or thyroid tissue (not recorded which). The receptors were gathered from a woman in her late teens or twenties with Graves' hyperthyroidism.

This clonotype was picked up a small number of times. A read error may account for a junction end that differs from germline. This sequence joins TRBV6-5 and TRBJ2-3; 8 bases agree with TRBD1. The CDR3 has 15 residues. Germline CDR1 reads MNHEY; CDR2 reads SVGAGI. This chain's CDR3 is CAISGETGATDTQYF. CDR3 sequence (DNA): TGTGCCATCAGTGGGGAGACAGGGGCCACAGATACGCAGTATTTT.

CDR3 region: CASSAQGAGANVLTF. CDR3 nucleotide sequence: TGCGCCAGCAGCGCACAGGGGGCTGGGGCCAACGTCCTGACTTTC. The chain carries TRBV4-3 and TRBJ2-6; the match to TRBD1 covers 8 bases. The germline gives CDR1 LGHNA, CDR2 YSLEER. The CDR3 is made up of 15 amino acids. The V segment lost 5 bases and the J segment 2 bases; nucleotides outside the gene matches: 2.

The chain combines TRBV28 with TRBJ1-6; 7 nucleotides line up with TRBD1. CDR1 is MDHEN and CDR2 is SYDVKM in the germline V gene. Trimming removed 7 bases from V and 6 bases from J; junction bases left unmatched: 6. The CDR3 covers 14 residues. The CDR3 bases are TGTGCCAGCAAGACAGGGACACTTAATTCACCCCTCCACTTT. Amino acid sequence: CASKTGTLNSPLHF.

This clonotype was seen many times. The V and J genes are TRBV10-3 and TRBJ2-5, with TRBD2 identical over 9 bases. Germline-derived CDR1 and CDR2 are ENHRY and SYGVKD. With 6 bases clipped from V and 4 bases from J, the junction kept 6 bases outside the gene matches. The CDR3 extends over 14 amino acids. This chain's CDR3 is CAIRREGRGETQYF. CDR3 nucleotides: TGTGCCATCAGGCGGGAGGGAAGAGGAGAGACCCAGTACTTC.

CDR3: CASSRAGYTGETQYF. In nucleotides, the CDR3 is TGTGCCAGCAGTCGAGCAGGGTATACGGGCGAGACCCAGTACTTC. The J gene is TRBJ2-5, the V gene TRBV12-3 or TRBV12-4; a weak D match, TRBD1 (5 bases). The CDR3 contains 15 residues. Deletions cut 5 bases from V and 5 bases from J, with 18 bases between.

This clonotype was detected many times. J is TRBJ2-7 and V is TRBV12-3 or TRBV12-4; 7 nucleotides agree with TRBD1. The CDR3 sequence is 15 residues long. Trimming removed 4 bases from V and 3 bases from J; junction bases left unmatched: 9. The CDR3 DNA reads as TGTGCCAGCAGTTCGACGAACAGGGGCGGCTACGAGCAGTACTTC. Translating gives CASSSTNRGGYEQYF.

This clonotype was observed many times. The rearrangement uses TRBV12-3 or TRBV12-4 and TRBJ2-5; TRBD1 might be the D (6 bases). The ends were cut back, 4 bases at V and 3 bases at J, with 15 bases in the middle. The CDR3 extends over 15 amino acids. The CDR3 sequence: CASSSTGTPKETQYF. CDR3 in DNA: TGTGCCAGCAGTTCCACCGGGACACCAAAAGAGACCCAGTACTTC.

A remark on this clonotype: The DNA is omitted, as the CDR3 cannot be located on it reliably, and the CDR3 follows TCRdb's listing. The rearrangement uses TRBV7-2 and TRBJ2-2; the table's D call, TRBD2, has no DNA check behind it. The germline V gene encodes CDR1 SGHTA and CDR2 FQGNSA. The CDR3 is 20 amino acids long, termini counted. The CDR3: CASSLDPRARETQYFGELFF.

The V call is TRBV7-9, the J call TRBJ2-7; D gene ambiguous. This CDR3 contains 11 residues. V was clipped by 6 bases and J by 7 bases, with 10 bases between them. Germline CDR1 SEHNR, CDR2 FQNEAQ (reference sequence). This CDR3 is CASRTGSEQYF. In nucleotides, the CDR3 is TGTGCCAGCAGGACCGGAAGTGAGCAGTACTTC.

This clonotype was recorded many times. The rearrangement links TRBV29-1 to TRBJ1-1; D not certain. This CDR3 spans 12 amino acids. V lost 6 bases, J lost 1 base, and 9 bases lay in between. Germline CDR1 is SQVTM and CDR2 is ANQGSEA. The CDR3 nucleotides are TGCAGCGTCTGGAGAGAGAACACTGAAGCTTTCTTT. Amino acid sequence: CSVWRENTEAFF.

V is TRBV19 and J is TRBJ1-6; a possible D gene is TRBD1 (5 bases). Between the trimmed V and J ends, which lost 8 bases and 4 bases, there was a span of 12 bases. CDR1 and CDR2 (germline): LNHDA, SQIVND (reference sequence). CDR3 length: 14 amino acids. CDR3 sequence reads: CASPTQGYNSPLHF. The DNA of the CDR3 is TGTGCCAGTCCCACGCAGGGATATAATTCACCCCTCCACTTT.

This clonotype was counted many times. The gene calls are TRBV7-9 and TRBJ1-1; D call uncertain. Trimming cost V 1 base and J 0 bases, with 6 bases left between them. The CDR3 contains 14 residues. The germline gives CDR1 SEHNR, CDR2 FQNEAQ (reference sequence). In DNA, the CDR3 is TGTGCCAGCAGCTTAGAAAGGGTGAACACTGAAGCTTTCTTT. It codes for CASSLERVNTEAFF.

The genes are TRBV6-1 and TRBJ2-5, with TRBD2 matching over 9 bases. This CDR3 is 11 amino acids long. J lost 9 bases, V lost 9 bases, and 5 bases had no gene match. Germline assignment: CDR1 MNHNS and CDR2 SASEGT. CDR3: CASASGTPQYF. The CDR3 bases are TGTGCCAGTGCTAGCGGGACCCCCCAGTACTTC.

This clonotype showed up just once. The chain employs TRBV7-2 and TRBJ2-1; D not certain. Germline loops: CDR1 SGHTA, CDR2 FQGNSA. The germline V and J ends were trimmed by 1 base and 15 bases, with 19 bases remaining between them. The CDR3 consists of 14 residues. The CDR3 DNA is TGTGCCAGCAGCTTAGAGGTTGCGACTGAATTTTCGTTCTTC. Its protein product is CASSLEVATEFSFF.

The table lists this clonotype with a few counts. The J gene is TRBJ2-6, the V gene TRBV2; D is ambiguous. Germline assignment: CDR1 SNHLY and CDR2 FYNNEI. The germline V and J ends were trimmed by 5 bases and 0 bases, with 14 bases remaining between them. The CDR3 is 17 residues long. The CDR3, as DNA: TGTGCCAGCAGTTTTTACCGGGTGGGCTCTGGGGCCAACGTCCTGACTTTC. Translated: CASSFYRVGSGANVLTF.

This clonotype was seen a few times. This rearrangement joins TRBV20-1 to TRBJ2-1, with TRBD2 matching 12 bases. The CDR3 contains 13 residues. V was clipped by 5 bases and J by 11 bases; unmatched bases: 7. CDR1 and CDR2 from the germline V gene are DFQATT and SNEGSKA (reference sequence). Here the CDR3 DNA reads TGCAGTGCTTGGACTAGCGGGAACAGTCAGCAGTTCTTC. It translates to CSAWTSGNSQQFF.

The rearrangement links TRBV15 to TRBJ2-6; no reliable D call. Germline V CDR1 and CDR2: LNHNV, YYDKDF (reference sequence). This CDR3 is 16 amino acids long. Trimming removed 3 bases from V and 3 bases from J, with 12 bases in between. The CDR3 coding sequence is TGTGCCACCAGCAGCCTCGGCCAGCTTGGGGCCAACGTCCTGACTTTC. Protein product: CATSSLGQLGANVLTF.

Concerning this clonotype: This clone may be a read error of a much larger clone one base away. The CDR3, as DNA: TGTGCCAGCAGTTGGGGTGGCAATCAGCCCCGGCATTTT. It translates to CASSWGGNQPRHF. V and J are TRBV27 and TRBJ1-5; D is ambiguous. The germline gives CDR1 MNHEY, CDR2 SMNVEV (reference sequence). The CDR3 sequence is 13 residues long.

The chain employs TRBV20-1 and TRBJ2-7; maybe TRBD2 (5 bases). Germline V gene sequence: CDR1 DFQATT, CDR2 SNEGSKA (reference sequence). V was cut by 6 bases and J by 7 bases, with 22 bases left in between. The CDR3 extends over 14 amino acids. CDR3 DNA: TGCAGTGCCACCTCTCCATCGGGGTACAATGAGCAGTACTTC. This sequence encodes CSATSPSGYNEQYF.

In nucleotides, the CDR3 is TGTGCCAGTAGTGCCTGGGGTAGCACAGATACGCAGTATTTT. Protein sequence: CASSAWGSTDTQYF. This sequence joins TRBV19 and TRBJ2-3; D call uncertain. This CDR3 has 14 amino acids. V was clipped by 5 bases and J by 0 bases, with 9 bases between them. The germline V gene has CDR1 LNHDA and CDR2 SQIVND (reference sequence).

For this clonotype: A read error is likely, as this CDR3 ends without the conserved phenylalanine or tryptophan. V gene TRBV20-1 combines with J gene TRBJ2-2; the match to TRBD2 covers 10 bases. CDR3 length: 15 amino acids. Germline V gene data show CDR1 as DFQATT and CDR2 as SNEGSKA (reference sequence). V gave up 4 bases and J gave up 1 base; unmatched junction bases: 3. DNA of the CDR3: TGCAGTGCTACTCTAGCGGGAGAGAACACCGGGGAGCTGTTTTTG. This gives the protein CSATLAGENTGELFL.

Many counts were recorded for this clonotype. Here the CDR3 DNA reads TGTGCCAGCAACGAACAGGAGGGAGGGAATCAGCCCCAGCATTTT. Amino acid sequence: CASNEQEGGNQPQHF. The J gene is TRBJ1-5, the V gene TRBV6-2 or TRBV6-3; perhaps TRBD1 as D (5 bases). Germline-derived CDR1 and CDR2 are MNHEY and SVGEGT. Trimming removed 7 bases at V and 4 bases at J, with 17 bases between. The CDR3 is made up of 15 amino acids.

In the case of this clonotype: A junction end diverges from the germline sequence, so it may reflect a read error. The chain joins TRBV5-1 to TRBJ1-5, with D maybe TRBD1 (5 bases). The CDR3 extends over 15 amino acids. Germline V gene sequence: CDR1 SGHRS, CDR2 YFSETQ. In nucleotides, the CDR3 is TGCGCCAGCAGCCCGGGACTAGTTGACAATGAGCCCCAGCATTTT. Translated: CASSPGLVDNEPQHF.

At least ten counts were recorded for this clonotype. The chain has TRBV20-1 and TRBJ1-2, with 8 bases that match TRBD1. Germline V gives CDR1 DFQATT, CDR2 SNEGSKA (reference sequence). V lost 5 bases and J lost 2; bases outside the gene matches: 10. The CDR3 has 15 residues. The CDR3 DNA follows: TGCAGTGCTGGAAGGGCGGCAGGGGGCAACTATGGCTACACCTTC. Translated: CSAGRAAGGNYGYTF.

This chain links TRBV11-3 with TRBJ2-6; no clear D. The germline V gene encodes CDR1 SGHNT and CDR2 YENEEA. V lost 1 base and J 4 bases, leaving 11 bases between the germline ends. The CDR3 runs to 16 residues. The chain's CDR3 is CASSLVSLTGANVLTF. The CDR3 DNA follows: TGTGCCAGCAGCTTAGTATCGCTAACCGGGGCCAACGTCCTGACTTTC.

This clonotype was recorded many times. The rearrangement links TRBV7-9 to TRBJ2-5; 11 nucleotides match TRBD1. The CDR3 is 15 residues long. The V and J ends lost 4 bases and 5 bases, in that order; junction bases with no gene match: 6. Germline loops: CDR1 SEHNR, CDR2 FQNEAQ (reference sequence). CDR3 in amino acids: CASSSGQGAWETQYF. The CDR3, as DNA: TGTGCCAGCAGCTCCGGACAGGGGGCCTGGGAGACCCAGTACTTC.

The chain uses TRBV30 and TRBJ1-4; D not certain. The CDR3 spans 13 residues. Germline CDR1 and CDR2: GTSNPN and SVGIG (reference sequence). The germline V and J ends were trimmed by 1 base and 4 bases, with 7 bases remaining between them. This CDR3 reads CAWSDGVNEKLFF. The CDR3 coding sequence is TGTGCCTGGAGTGACGGAGTTAATGAAAAACTGTTTTTT.

This clonotype came up many times. The CDR3 protein is CASSPTDGETQYF. CDR3 coding DNA: TGTGCCAGCAGTCCGACGGACGGGGAGACCCAGTACTTC. The chain links TRBV12-3 or TRBV12-4 to TRBJ2-5; D is undetermined. This CDR3 contains 13 residues. The V end lost 5 bases, the J end lost 5 bases, and 12 bases lay between the germline ends.

This chain connects TRBV19 to TRBJ2-3; D might be TRBD1 or TRBD2, each matching 5 bases. The V end was cut by 5 bases, the J end by 0 bases, with 12 bases between. CDR3 size: 15 residues. The germline gives CDR1 LNHDA, CDR2 SQIVND (reference sequence). For the CDR3, the DNA is TGTGCCAGTAGTCCATTCCGGGACAGCACAGATACGCAGTATTTT. Protein product: CASSPFRDSTDTQYF.

Many counts were recorded for this clonotype. The V call is TRBV29-1, the J call TRBJ2-2; D is uncertain. Trimming removed 5 bases at V and 0 bases at J, with 7 bases between. Germline V lookup: CDR1 SQVTM, CDR2 ANQGSEA. The CDR3 is 13 amino acids. CDR3 nucleotides: TGCAGCGTTCCTATCCCGAACACCGGGGAGCTGTTTTTT. Protein product: CSVPIPNTGELFF.

The V and J genes are TRBV20-1 and TRBJ1-1, with D uncertain. Trimming left V 7 bases short and J 7 bases short, with 7 bases between. Per germline, CDR1 DFQATT and CDR2 SNEGSKA (reference sequence). There are 9 residues in the CDR3. In DNA form, the CDR3 reads TGCAGTGTCGGCAGTGAAGCTTTCTTT. Translated, it gives CSVGSEAFF.

This clonotype was detected many times. The chain couples TRBV10-3 to TRBJ2-7, with D unresolved. V lost 0 bases and J lost 1, with 7 bases in between. The CDR3 loop spans 14 amino acids. Germline V lookup: CDR1 ENHRY, CDR2 SYGVKD. CDR3 residues: CAISESVSSYEQYF. The CDR3, as DNA: TGTGCCATCAGTGAGTCGGTCAGTTCCTACGAGCAGTACTTC.